This T cell receptor beta chain was captured by sequencing in a study of read filtering for tumor transcriptome and immune sequencing. About the study: Patients were approximately 18 male and 11 to 15 female, mean age approximately 70 years, range about 40 to 85. Roughly 8 patients were R-ISS I, 16 were R-ISS II, about seven were R-ISS III. Regarding the study as a whole: IR-seq and RNA-seq agreed better without single-read clonotypes.

At the time of active disease, bone marrow was collected from every patient. This library used roughly 400 ng RNA and molecular barcoded adaptors spanning alpha/delta and beta/gamma chains. TCRdb recomputed calls from the reads with MiXCR, one row per CDR3 protein. The sample records 30,000 to 50,000 distinct CDR3 sequences, about 12% being singletons. This clonotype occurred many times. Its specificity is unknown. V lost 1 base, J lost 1 base, and 13 bases lay in between. The CDR3 length is 16 residues. Germline V CDR1 and CDR2: SEHNR, FQNEAQ (reference sequence). This TCR came from a donor aged 40 or over with multiple myeloma. This rearrangement joins TRBV7-9 to TRBJ2-5; D possibly corresponds to TRBD1 (5 bases). Sequenced: a population of CD138-negative cells sorted from bone marrow. The CDR3, as DNA: TGTGCCAGCAGCTTAGGGTACAGGTGGGCCCAAGAGACCCAGTACTTC. Its translation is CASSLGYRWAQETQYF. Full variable domain (rest looked up from reference TRBV7-9 and TRBJ2-5): DTGVSQNPRHKITKRGQNVTFRCDPISEHNRLYWYRQTLGQGPEFLTYFQNEAQLEKSRLLSDRFSAERPKGSFSTLEIQRTEQGDSAMYLCASSLGYRWAQETQYFGPGTRLLVL.